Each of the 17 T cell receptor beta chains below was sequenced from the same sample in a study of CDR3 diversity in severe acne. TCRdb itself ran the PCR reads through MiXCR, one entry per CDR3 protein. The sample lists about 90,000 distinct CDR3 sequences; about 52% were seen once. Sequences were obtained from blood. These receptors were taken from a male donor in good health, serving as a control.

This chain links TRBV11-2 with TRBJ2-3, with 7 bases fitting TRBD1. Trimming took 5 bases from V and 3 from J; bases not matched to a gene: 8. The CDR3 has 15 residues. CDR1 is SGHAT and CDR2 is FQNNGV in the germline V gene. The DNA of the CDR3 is TGTGCCAGCAGCAGGAGAGGGGGCTTAACAGATACGCAGTATTTT. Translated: CASSRRGGLTDTQYF.

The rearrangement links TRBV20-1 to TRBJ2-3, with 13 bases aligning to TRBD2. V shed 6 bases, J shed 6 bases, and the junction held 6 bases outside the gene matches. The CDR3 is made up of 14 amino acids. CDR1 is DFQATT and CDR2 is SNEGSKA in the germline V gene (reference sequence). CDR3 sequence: CSATSGRAWDTQYF. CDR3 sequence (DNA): TGCAGTGCCACTAGCGGGAGGGCCTGGGATACGCAGTATTTT.

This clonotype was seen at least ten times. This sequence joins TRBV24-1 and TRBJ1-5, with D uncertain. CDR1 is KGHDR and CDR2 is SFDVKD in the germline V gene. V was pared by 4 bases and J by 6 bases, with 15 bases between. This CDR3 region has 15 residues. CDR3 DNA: TGTGCCACCAGTGACCAGACATCGAGTGGTCAGCCCCAGCATTTT. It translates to CATSDQTSSGQPQHF.

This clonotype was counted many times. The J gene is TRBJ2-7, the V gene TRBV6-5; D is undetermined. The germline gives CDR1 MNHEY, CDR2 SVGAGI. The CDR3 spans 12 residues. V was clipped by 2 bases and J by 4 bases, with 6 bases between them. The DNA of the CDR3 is TGTGCCAGCAGTTACGCTGGATACGAGCAGTACTTC. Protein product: CASSYAGYEQYF.

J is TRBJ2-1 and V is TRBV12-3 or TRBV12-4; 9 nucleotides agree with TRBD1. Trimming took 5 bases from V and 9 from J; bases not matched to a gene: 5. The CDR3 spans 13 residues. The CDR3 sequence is CASSQGQGSEQFF. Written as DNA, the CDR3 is TGTGCCAGCAGTCAAGGACAGGGGAGTGAGCAGTTCTTC.

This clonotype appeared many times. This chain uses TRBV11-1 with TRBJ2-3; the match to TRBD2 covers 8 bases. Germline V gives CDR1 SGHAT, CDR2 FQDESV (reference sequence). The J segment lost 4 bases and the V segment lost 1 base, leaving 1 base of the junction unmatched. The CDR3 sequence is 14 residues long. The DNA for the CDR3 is TGTGCCAGCAGCTTAGGCGGGGGGCCAGATACGCAGTATTTT. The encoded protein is CASSLGGGPDTQYF.

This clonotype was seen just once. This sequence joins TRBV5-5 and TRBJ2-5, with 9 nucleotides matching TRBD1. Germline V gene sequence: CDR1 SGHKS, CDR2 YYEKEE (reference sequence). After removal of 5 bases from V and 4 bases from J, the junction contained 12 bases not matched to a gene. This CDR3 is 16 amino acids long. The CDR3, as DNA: TGTGCCAGCAGTTCAACCGGGACAGGGACCGGAGAGACCCAGTACTTC. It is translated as CASSSTGTGTGETQYF.

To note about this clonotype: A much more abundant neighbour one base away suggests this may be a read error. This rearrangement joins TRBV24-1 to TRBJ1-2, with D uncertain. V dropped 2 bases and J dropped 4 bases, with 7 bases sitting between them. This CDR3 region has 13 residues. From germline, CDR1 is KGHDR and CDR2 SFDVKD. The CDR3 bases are TGTGCCACCAGTGATTCGAAGATCTATGGCTACACCTTC. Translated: CATSDSKIYGYTF.

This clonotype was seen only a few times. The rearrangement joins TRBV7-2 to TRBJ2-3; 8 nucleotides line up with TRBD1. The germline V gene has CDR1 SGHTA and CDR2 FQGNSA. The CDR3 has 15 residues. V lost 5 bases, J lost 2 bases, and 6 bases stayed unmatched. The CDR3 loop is CASSTGTGITDTQYF. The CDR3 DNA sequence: TGTGCCAGCAGCACCGGGACAGGCATCACAGATACGCAGTATTTT.

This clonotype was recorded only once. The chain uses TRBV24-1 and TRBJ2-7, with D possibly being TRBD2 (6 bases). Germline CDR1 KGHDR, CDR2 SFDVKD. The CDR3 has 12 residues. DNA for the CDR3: TGTGGGACGGGGGAGATCTCCTACGAGCAGTACTTC. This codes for CGTGEISYEQYF.

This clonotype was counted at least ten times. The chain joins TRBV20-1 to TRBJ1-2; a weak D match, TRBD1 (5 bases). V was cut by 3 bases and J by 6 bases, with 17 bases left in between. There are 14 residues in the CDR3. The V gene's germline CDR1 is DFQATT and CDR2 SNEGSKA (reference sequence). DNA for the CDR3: TGCAGTGCTAGTTATTCCAGGGATGGCCATGGCTACACCTTC. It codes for CSASYSRDGHGYTF.

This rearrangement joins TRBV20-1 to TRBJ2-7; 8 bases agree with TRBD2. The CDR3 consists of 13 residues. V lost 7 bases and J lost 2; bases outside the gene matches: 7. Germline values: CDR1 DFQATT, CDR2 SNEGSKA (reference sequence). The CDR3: CSVAGSGTYEQYF. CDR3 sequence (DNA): TGCAGTGTAGCGGGAAGCGGGACCTACGAGCAGTACTTC.

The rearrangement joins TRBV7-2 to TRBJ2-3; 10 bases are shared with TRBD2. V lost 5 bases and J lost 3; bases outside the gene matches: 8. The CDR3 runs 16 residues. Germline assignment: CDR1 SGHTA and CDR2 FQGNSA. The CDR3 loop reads CASSPRTSGETDTQYF. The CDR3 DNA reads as TGTGCCAGCAGCCCCCGGACTAGCGGAGAGACAGATACGCAGTATTTT.

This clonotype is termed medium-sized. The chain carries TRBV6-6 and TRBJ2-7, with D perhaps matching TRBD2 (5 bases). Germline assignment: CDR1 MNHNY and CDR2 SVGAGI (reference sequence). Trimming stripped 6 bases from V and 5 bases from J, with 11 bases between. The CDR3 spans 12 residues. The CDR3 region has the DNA TGTGCCAGCAGGACGGACTGGGACGAGCAGTACTTC. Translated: CASRTDWDEQYF.

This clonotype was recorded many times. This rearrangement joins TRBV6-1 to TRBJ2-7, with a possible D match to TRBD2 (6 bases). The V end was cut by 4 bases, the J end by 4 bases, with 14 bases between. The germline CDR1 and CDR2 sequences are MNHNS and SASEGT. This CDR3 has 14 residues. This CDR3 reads CASSGTRGEYEQYF. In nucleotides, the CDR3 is TGTGCCAGCAGTGGGACTCGCGGGGAGTACGAGCAGTACTTC.

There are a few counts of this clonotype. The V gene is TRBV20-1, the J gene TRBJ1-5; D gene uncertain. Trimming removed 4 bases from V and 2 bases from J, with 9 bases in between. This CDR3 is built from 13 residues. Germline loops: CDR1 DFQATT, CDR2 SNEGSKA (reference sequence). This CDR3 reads CSANGGGNQPQHF. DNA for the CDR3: TGCAGTGCTAACGGCGGGGGCAATCAGCCCCAGCATTTT.

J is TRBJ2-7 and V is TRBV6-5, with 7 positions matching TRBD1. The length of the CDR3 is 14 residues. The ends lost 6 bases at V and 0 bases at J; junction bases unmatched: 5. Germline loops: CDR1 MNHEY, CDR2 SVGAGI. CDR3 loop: CASRTGDSSYEQYF. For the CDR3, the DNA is TGTGCCAGCAGAACAGGGGACAGCTCCTACGAGCAGTACTTC.